The entry below gives a single T cell receptor (beta chain) sequence along with its context. The antigen is undetermined. These data originate in a study of blood T cells in healthy people across ages. Study overall: Template switching captured about one barcoded beta molecule per two T cells.

The amount of total RNA extracted per sample was at least 5.5 micrograms. The CDR3 covers 12 residues. Trimming at V came to 6 bases and at J to 3 bases, leaving 5 bases not matched to a gene. Germline-derived CDR1 and CDR2 are DFQATT and SNEGSKA (reference sequence). Study-wide results and limits: PBMCs were not sorted, which prevented a conclusive comparison of naive versus antigen-experienced cells.

Together with a sample-barcoded 5' primer, a J-beta primer mix was included in a second PCR lasting about 6 to 11 cycles. TCRdb passed the 5' RACE reads through MiXCR, listing each CDR3 protein once. This table holds 800,000 to 1,000,000 distinct CDR3 sequences, 48% found once. The specimen was blood. The V and J genes are TRBV20-1 and TRBJ2-7; 7 bases map to TRBD1. This sequence originates from a man in his thirties or forties in good health. Here the CDR3 reads CSARTGNYEQYF. Here the CDR3 DNA reads TGCAGTGCGCGGACAGGAAACTACGAGCAGTACTTC.